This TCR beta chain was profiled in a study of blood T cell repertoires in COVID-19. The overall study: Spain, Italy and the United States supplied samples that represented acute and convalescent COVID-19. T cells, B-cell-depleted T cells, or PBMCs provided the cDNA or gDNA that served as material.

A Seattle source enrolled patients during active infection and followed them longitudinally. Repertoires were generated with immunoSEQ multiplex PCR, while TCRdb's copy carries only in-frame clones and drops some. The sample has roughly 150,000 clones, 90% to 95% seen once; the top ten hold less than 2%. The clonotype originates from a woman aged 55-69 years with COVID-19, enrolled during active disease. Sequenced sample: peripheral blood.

The CDR3 DNA is TGTGCCAGCACAAAGGGGGCCGCGAACACCGGGGAGCTGTTTTTT. Translated: CASTKGAANTGELFF. The chain couples TRBV6-5 to TRBJ2-2; 7 bases match TRBD1. Per the germline V gene, CDR1 is MNHEY and CDR2 is SVGAGI. The ends lost 7 bases at V and 0 bases at J; junction bases unmatched: 5. The CDR3 sequence is 15 residues long.